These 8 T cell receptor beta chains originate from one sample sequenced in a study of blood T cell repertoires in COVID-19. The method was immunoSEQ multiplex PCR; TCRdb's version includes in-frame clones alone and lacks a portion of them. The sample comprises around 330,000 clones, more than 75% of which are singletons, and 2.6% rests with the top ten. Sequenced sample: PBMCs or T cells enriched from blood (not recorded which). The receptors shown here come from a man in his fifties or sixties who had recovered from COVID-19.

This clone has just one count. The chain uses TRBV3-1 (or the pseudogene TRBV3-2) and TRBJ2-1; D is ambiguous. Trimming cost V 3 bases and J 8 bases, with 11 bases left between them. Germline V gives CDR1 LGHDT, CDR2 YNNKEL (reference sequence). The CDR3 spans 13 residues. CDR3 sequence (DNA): TGTGCCAGCAGCCAGGAGTTCTGGTATGAGCAGTTCTTC. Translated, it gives CASSQEFWYEQFF.

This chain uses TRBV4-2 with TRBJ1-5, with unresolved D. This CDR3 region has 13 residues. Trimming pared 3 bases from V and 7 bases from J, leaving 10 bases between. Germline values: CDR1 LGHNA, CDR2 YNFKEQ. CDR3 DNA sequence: TGTGCCAGCAGCCATGCGGGTGAGCAGCCCCAGCATTTT. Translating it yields CASSHAGEQPQHF.

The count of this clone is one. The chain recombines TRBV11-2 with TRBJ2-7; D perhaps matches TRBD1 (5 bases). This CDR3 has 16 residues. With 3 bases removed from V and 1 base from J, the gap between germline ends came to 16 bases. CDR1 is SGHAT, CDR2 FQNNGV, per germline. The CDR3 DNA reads TGTGCCAGCAGCTTCTCTGGCAGGGTCTTTTCCTACGAGCAGTACTTC. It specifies CASSFSGRVFSYEQYF.

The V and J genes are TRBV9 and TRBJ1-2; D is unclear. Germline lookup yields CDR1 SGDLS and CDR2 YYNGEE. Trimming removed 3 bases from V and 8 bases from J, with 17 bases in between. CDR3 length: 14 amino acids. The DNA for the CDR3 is TGTGCCAGCAGCGCTGACCCCGACTTGGAAGGCTACACCTTC. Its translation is CASSADPDLEGYTF.

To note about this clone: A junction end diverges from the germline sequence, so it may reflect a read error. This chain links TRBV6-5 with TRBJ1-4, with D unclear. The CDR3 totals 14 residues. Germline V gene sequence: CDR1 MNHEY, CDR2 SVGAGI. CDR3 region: CATSKGGVMNGEVF. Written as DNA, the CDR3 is TGTGCCACCTCAAAAGGCGGAGTAATGAATGGGGAGGTTTTT.

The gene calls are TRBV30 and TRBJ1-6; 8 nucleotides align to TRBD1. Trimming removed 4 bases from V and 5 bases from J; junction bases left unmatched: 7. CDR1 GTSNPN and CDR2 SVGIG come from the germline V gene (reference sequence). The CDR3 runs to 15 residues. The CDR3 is CAWKIGQGDNSPLHF. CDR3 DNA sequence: TGTGCCTGGAAGATAGGACAGGGAGATAATTCACCCCTCCACTTT.

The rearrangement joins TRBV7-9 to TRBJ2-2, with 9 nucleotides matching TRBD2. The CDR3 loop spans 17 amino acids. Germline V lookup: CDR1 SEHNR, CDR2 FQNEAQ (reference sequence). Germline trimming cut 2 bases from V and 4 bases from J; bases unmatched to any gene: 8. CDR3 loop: CASSLRAGGPVTGELFF. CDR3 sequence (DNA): TGTGCCAGCAGCTTAAGGGCGGGAGGGCCGGTCACCGGGGAGCTGTTTTTT.

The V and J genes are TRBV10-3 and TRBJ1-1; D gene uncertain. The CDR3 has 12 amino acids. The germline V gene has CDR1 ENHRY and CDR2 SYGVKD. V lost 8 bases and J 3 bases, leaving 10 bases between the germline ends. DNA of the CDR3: TGTGCCATCTCAAAACGGGACACTGAAGCTTTCTTT. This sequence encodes CAISKRDTEAFF.